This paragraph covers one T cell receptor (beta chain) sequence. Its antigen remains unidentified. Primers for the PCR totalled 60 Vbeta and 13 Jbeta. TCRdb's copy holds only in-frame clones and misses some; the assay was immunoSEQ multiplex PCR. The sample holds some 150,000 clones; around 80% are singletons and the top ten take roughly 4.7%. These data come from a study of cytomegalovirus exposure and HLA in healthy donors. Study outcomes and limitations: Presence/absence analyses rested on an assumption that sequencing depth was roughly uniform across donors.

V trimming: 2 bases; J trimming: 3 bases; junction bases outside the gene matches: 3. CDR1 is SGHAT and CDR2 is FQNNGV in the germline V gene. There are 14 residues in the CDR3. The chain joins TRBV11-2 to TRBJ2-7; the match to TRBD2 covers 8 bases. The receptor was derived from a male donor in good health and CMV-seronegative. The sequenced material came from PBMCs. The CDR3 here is CASSLTRGDYEQYF. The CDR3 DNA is TGTGCCAGCAGCTTAACGCGGGGGGACTACGAGCAGTACTTC.